This TCR beta chain is drawn from a study of T cell repertoires in cytomegalovirus infection. Study-wide context: CMV epitopes in the study were HLA-C-restricted (recently identified) and HLA-B-restricted (well studied). Matching HLA type and CMV infection were both indicated by public TCR beta signatures.

Study conclusions and caveats: The ex vivo response was dominated by HLA-C-restricted CMV-specific TCR beta clonotypes. Cumulative frequency of public TCR beta families picked out carriers of CMV plus the relevant HLA.

This clonotype was recorded a few times. The antigen remains undetermined. The junction shows a germline mismatch at one end, possibly a read error. In TCRdb, the reads were re-called with MiXCR into one record per CDR3 protein. Counted here are about 160,000 distinct CDR3 sequences, roughly 22% occurring once; the ten biggest clones make up about 25%. The CDR3 consists of 13 residues. Germline V lookup: CDR1 SGHTA, CDR2 FQGNSA. This receptor was identified in a human donor in good health (CMV status not recorded). Some clones in this sample may be carry-over from other donors' samples. This chain joins TRBV7-2 and TRBJ1-6, with unresolved D. The input for sequencing was CD8+ T cells from cultured PBMCs, taken from culture after CMV antigen stimulation. The CDR3 protein is CVSSPGNPSPLHF. CDR3 DNA: TGTGTCAGCAGCCCCGGGAACCCTTCACCCCTCCACTTT.